The sequence of this TCR beta chain was determined in a study of HIV-infected patients and healthy controls. This clonotype has at least ten counts. Its antigen is not identified. CDR3 length equals 14 residues. Per the germline V gene, CDR1 is MNHNS and CDR2 is SASEGT. V dropped 2 bases and J dropped 8 bases, with 12 bases sitting between them. Reverse transcription used 450 to 550 ng RNA and constant-region primers for alpha and beta. Using multiplexing indices, alpha and beta chain libraries were generated apart by chain-specific third strand synthesis. TCRdb ran MiXCR on the 5' RACE reads and lists one entry per CDR3 protein. The sample has several thousand distinct CDR3 sequences, roughly 9.8% seen once. Findings of the study overall: CMV-associated CDR3s mostly grew nonsignificantly during therapy, while HIV-associated CDR3s declined significantly.

The repertoire came from unfractionated whole blood and reflected all unsorted peripheral T cells. The RNA source was a 2.5 ml peripheral blood draw. This TCR was recovered from an adult with HIV infection. The chain is built from TRBV6-1 and TRBJ1-4; D gene ambiguous. The starting material was blood, obtained before antiretroviral therapy. The CDR3 reads CASSESISGEKLFF. CDR3 nucleotides: TGTGCCAGCAGTGAATCAATAAGTGGAGAAAAACTGTTTTTT.